The entry that follows covers one T cell receptor beta chain sequence. Its specificity is not known. This sample was taken from a study of OX40 agonist ivuxolimab in advanced cancers. Study information: Mean age about 60 years, range about 20 to 79; nearly 85% male.

Measured with immunoSEQ multiplex PCR; TCRdb has only the in-frame clones, and not every one. The table lists 50,000 or so clones, around 79% of them singletons. Germline V lookup: CDR1 LNHDA, CDR2 SQIVND (reference sequence). The CDR3 loop spans 18 amino acids. V gave up 3 bases and J gave up 4 bases; unmatched junction bases: 11. Study outcomes and limitations: Certain nonresponding patients likewise had low normalized T-cell clonal expansion. The study observed clonal expansion of CD4+ and CD8+ blood T cells by week 6 at 0.1 to 3.0 mg/kg.

People who had autoimmune disease history or systemic immunosuppression were excluded. The chain joins TRBV19 to TRBJ2-2; 10 positions agree with TRBD1. This TCR came from an adult with an advanced solid tumor such as melanoma, head and neck, liver or kidney cancer. The starting material was CD4+ or CD8+ T cells sorted from blood, obtained in a trial of the OX40 agonist ivuxolimab. CDR3 coding DNA: TGTGCCAGTAGTATCGACAGGGGGCCACCAAAACGCACCGGGGAGCTGTTTTTT. Its protein product is CASSIDRGPPKRTGELFF.